The clone carrying this T cell receptor beta chain was found many times. Preparation of the TCRbeta library was carried out with unique molecular identifiers. TCRdb redid the calling of the PCR reads with MiXCR, one entry per CDR3 protein. The profile shows under 300,000 distinct CDR3 sequences, around a tenth of them singletons. These data originate in a study of T-cell reconstitution after alpha-beta-depleted transplantation in children. CDR1 and CDR2 (germline): MNHEY, SMNVEV (reference sequence). Trimming pared 5 bases from V and 0 bases from J, leaving 19 bases between. This CDR3 has 17 residues.

The sample here was peripheral blood, taken 180 days after TCRalphabeta/CD19-depleted stem cell transplant. The sequence was obtained from a male patient aged 2-15 years who had a stem cell transplant for chronic granulomatous disease, so the T cells may come from the graft donor. This chain connects TRBV27 to TRBJ1-2; D is ambiguous. The CDR3, as DNA: TGTGCCAGCAGTCCTGGGCCGAAGGGAAGGGCTAACTATGGCTACACCTTC. Amino acids: CASSPGPKGRANYGYTF.